Sequencing of this T cell receptor beta chain was carried out in a study of identical twins. Study-level findings and limits: Out-of-frame sharing of TCR alpha in monozygotic twins was underestimated by models.

V was clipped by 5 bases and J by 0 bases, with 10 bases between them. The CDR3 has 15 residues. Germline V gene sequence: CDR1 SEHNR, CDR2 FQNEAQ (reference sequence). From the 5' RACE reads, TCRdb called clonotypes with MiXCR, one entry per CDR3 protein. The repertoire holds a few hundred thousand distinct CDR3 sequences, with 8% to 9% as singletons. This clonotype was picked up many times. Its target is unknown. These data also featured in a second study, about yellow fever vaccine responses in identical twins.

The source material was memory (CD45RO+) T cells sorted from blood. This clonotype was obtained from a woman between 18 and 29 years old in good health. V gene TRBV7-9 combines with J gene TRBJ1-4; D remains unclear. The CDR3 loop is CASSPGIATNEKLFF. CDR3 DNA: TGTGCCAGCAGCCCAGGAATTGCAACTAATGAAAAACTGTTTTTT.